The following is a T cell receptor (beta chain) sequence with its context. V was pared by 1 base and J by 5 bases, with 14 bases between. The CDR3 is made up of 15 amino acids. The germline gives CDR1 SGHTA, CDR2 FQGNSA. This entry is derived from a study of T cell clones after liver transplantation. Study as a whole: Liver transplant recipients had immunosuppression withdrawal attempted within 2 years. Subjects received no induction therapy and standard immunosuppression until randomization at 12-24 months post-transplant. Samples came pre-transplant, pre-randomization before withdrawal, and post-randomization after withdrawal ended.

Repertoires were generated with immunoSEQ multiplex PCR, while TCRdb's copy carries only in-frame clones and drops some. The table lists 70,000 to 80,000 clones, roughly nine tenths of them singletons. The TCR sequence derives from a human donor who received a liver transplant. Sequencing was performed on CD4+ T cells from blood, taken before liver transplant. This chain joins TRBV7-2 and TRBJ1-2; D unresolved. The CDR3 coding sequence is TGTGCCAGCAGCTTAGATGGAGGGAATGGGTATGGCTACACCTTC. Protein: CASSLDGGNGYGYTF.